This record concerns one TCR beta chain sequence. Sequencing was performed with immunoSEQ multiplex PCR; in TCRdb, only in-frame clones are kept and a portion is missing. Of 130,000 or so clones listed, roughly 89% were seen once; the top ten hold more than 6.5%. The CDR3 is 12 amino acids. Trimming pared 0 bases from V and 5 bases from J, leaving 4 bases between. CDR1 is ENHRY and CDR2 is SYGVKD in the germline V gene. The entry originates in a study of control samples from healthy donors and cancer patients. The specimen sequenced was blood. This receptor was obtained from a man aged 18-30 years in good health. This sequence joins TRBV10-3 and TRBJ1-1, with unresolved D. The CDR3 is CAISESRTEAFF. DNA of the CDR3: TGTGCCATCAGTGAGTCGAGGACTGAAGCTTTCTTT.